This TCR beta chain was sequenced for a study of blood T cell repertoires in COVID-19. Study context: PBMCs, B-cell-depleted T cells, or T cells provided the cDNA or gDNA that made up the material.

The V end was cut by 1 base, the J end by 0 bases, with 6 bases between. Per germline, CDR1 MGHRA and CDR2 YSYEKL. The CDR3 loop spans 14 amino acids. Study processing details: Amplification from reference gene primers served as the basis for estimated nucleated cell counts. Generated by immunoSEQ multiplex PCR, the TCRdb table keeps only in-frame clones and is missing some. The DNA was the basis for D and trimming; V, J and clone size are from that table. The sample carries 250,000 to 350,000 clones, around 91% recorded once. Sample: peripheral blood. The sequence was obtained from a woman between 55 and 75 years old with acute or convalescent COVID-19. The chain has TRBV4-1 and TRBJ1-1, with D maybe TRBD1 (5 bases). As DNA, the CDR3 is TGCGCCAGCAGCCAAGGACAGTTGAACACTGAAGCTTTCTTT. Its translation is CASSQGQLNTEAFF.